This paragraph reports one T cell receptor (beta chain). Its antigen remains unidentified. Base qualities are not provided; no much larger clone lies one nucleotide away. The roughly 37 donors, aged 6 to 90 years, were systemically healthy Caucasian individuals from Russia. About 10 milliliters of peripheral blood were collected from each donor into EDTA-treated Vacutainer tubes. Ficoll-Paque density-gradient centrifugation was used to isolate PBMCs, with at least 6.5 million obtained per sample. Total RNA, at least 5 micrograms per sample, was extracted from PBMCs with Trizol reagent. For every donor, flow cytometry on a PBMC aliquot measured the percentage of naive CD45RAhigh/CD27high T cells. Receptors were amplified or captured by 5' RACE. The instrument given in TCRdb is Illumina HiSeq 2500. The second PCR ran for roughly 7 to 12 cycles and used a J-beta primer mix along with a sample-barcoded 5' primer. Each TCR beta cDNA molecule received a unique molecular identifier from a template-switch 5' adaptor carrying 12 random nucleotides. Each sample yielded at least 2.5 million CDR3-containing paired-end reads. All of the RNA was converted into first-strand cDNA using the Mint cDNA synthesis kit, with a TRBC-specific oligonucleotide serving as the primer. Following uracil-DNA glycosylase treatment, a first 18-cycle PCR with universal primers M1SS and BC2_uni_R was performed on all cDNA. As for the original processing: Normalization of each sample was performed by random selection of 1 million high-quality reads, each carrying a distinct molecular identifier. Instead of being binned into consensus sequences, reads with shared molecular identifiers were discarded. CDR3 identification, clonotype clustering and error correction used MiTCR with a Q25 quality threshold and the strictest error-elimination algorithm. A nonparametric unseen species model with Euler transformation was used to estimate lower-bound total TCR beta diversity. TCRdb reprocessing: public reads trimmed at Q25 with fastp, clones called with MiXCR, in-frame beta chains kept. When rows share a CDR3 protein, they turn into one entry using the most common DNA and genes. TCRdb's processing, not the study's, gives the V and J calls here. This sample lists 750,000 to 850,000 distinct CDR3 sequences; 20% to 25% were detected once. Approximately 3.7% of the sample is held by the ten biggest clonotypes.

V drops 4 bases and J drops 2 bases, leaving 3 bases in between. The CDR3 runs 12 residues from the cysteine to the phenylalanine. The sequence is cut down to CDR3 DNA, 36 bases in frame from base 1. CDR1 and CDR2 (MDHEN, SYDVKM) derive from the germline V gene. The data are from a study of blood T cells in healthy people across ages (dated by TCRdb to about 2015). For the study in its entirety: In model experiments, roughly one uniquely barcoded TCR beta cDNA molecule per two T cells was captured by template switching. Using deep sequencing normalized with unique cDNA molecular identifiers, the study measured how TCR beta repertoire diversity changes with age. Four age groups were formed from the donors: young (average roughly 16 years), middle-aged (around 40), aged (about 68) and long-lived (around 80). Two additional independent replicas of 1 million unique cDNA reads from the same blood draw were analyzed for two donors (one aged 18 to 30 and one aged 80 or older). What the study reported, not specific to this receptor: Since profiling was done on bulk unsorted PBMCs, naive and antigen-experienced compartments could not be conclusively compared. Estimates of total diversity based on one million sequenced T cells were regarded as lower bounds and as underestimates. Observed TCR beta diversity per million T cells fell roughly linearly with age, and a significant reduction was already apparent by age approximately 40. The percentage of naive T cells measured by flow cytometry correlated strongly with observed TCR beta diversity. Because the CMV infection status of the donors was unknown, age-related changes in expanded clonotypes may potentially have been confounded. Compared with the aged group, the long-lived group had more naive CD4+ T cells, fewer expanded clones and increased TCR diversity, suggesting age selection.

Separately, the same data were catalogued under a study of T cells of mothers and their children. The second study also describes: Donors were nine systemically healthy Caucasian individuals: three mothers and their six children. cDNA synthesis used all of the extracted RNA, with roughly 1.5 ug of RNA in each 15 ul reaction. In the second PCR, sample barcodes and 2-4 random nucleotides were introduced via the M1S primer. Each mother yielded over 9 million TCR beta CDR3 reads and each child 2.5 million to 3 million reads. TCR recombination output is similarly shaped by thymic selection in related and unrelated pairs, with a minor effect exerted by inherited differences. Related mother-child pairs always showed normalized repertoire overlap that was slightly higher than in unrelated mother-child pairs, though the difference was never significant. Persistent microchimeric T cell clones were not detected, at a sensitivity of 95 to 100 clones per million clonotypes. In the study, deep NGS was used to compare the TCR beta repertoires of mothers and children, and features distinguishing related mother-child pairs from unrelated individuals were sought. On average, the children were 11 +/- 4 years old, while the mothers were approximately 41 +/- 4 years old. After adapter ligation was performed with NEBNext reagents, the libraries were sequenced on an Illumina HiSeq 2000 with 100+100 nt paired-end reads. To prevent cross-contamination, the mother and child libraries were prepared a month apart and were sequenced in separate runs. Each donor had between about 450,000 and 2,100,000 distinct TCR beta clonotypes identified. Naive TCR beta clonotypes were estimated from low-frequency clonotypes matched to each donor's FACS-determined naive share, without sorting.

The sequencing sample was made of blood. The TCR originated in a boy between 10 and 17 years old in good health. The chain links TRBV28 with TRBJ2-4; the D gene remains uncertain. The CDR3 is CASSWTKNIQYF. The nucleotide sequence is TGTGCCAGCAGTTGGACCAAAAACATTCAGTACTTC.